This T cell receptor beta chain is drawn from a study of blood T cell repertoires in COVID-19 (dated by TCRdb to between 2020 and 2021). Broadly, across the study: Samples from collaborators originated in the United States, Italy and Spain and spanned both the acute and convalescent phases of COVID-19. The sample metadata nearly always contained a de-identified subject ID, COVID-19 status, age in years and sex. Subjects who had been exposed to COVID-19, were actively infected with it, or had recovered from it provided the deeply sampled blood TCRbeta repertoires that made up the dataset. The repertoires were released in a freely available public database meant as a resource for research on the immune response to SARS-CoV-2. HLA class I and class II types, where available, came from metadata supplied by the sample provider rather than from assay-based typing. The samples were drawn from the first 160 participants of the ongoing ImmuneRACE study and from more than 1,000 subjects provided by 6 global collaborators. The material from the prospective study consisted of cDNA or gDNA derived from T cells, B-cell-depleted T cells, or PBMCs. The research as a whole found: Clinical and demographic metadata were provided uncurated, with the amount varying by source and participant.

The immunoSEQ Assay, a bias-controlled multiplex PCR, was used to amplify TCRbeta CDR3 regions from genomic DNA. Concerning the study's data processing: Within the assay, amplification of reference gene primers was used to estimate how many nucleated cells each sample contained. Sequence reads were collapsed and filtered to measure the absolute abundance of every unique TCRbeta CDR3 rearrangement. For each sample, productive Simpson clonality was calculated as the square root of Simpson's diversity index across productive rearrangements. This immuneACCESS table, as held by TCRdb, lists in-frame sequences with V and J called but not all clones. Of the missing ones, under half trace to an unresolved V gene in checked studies; the others have no known cause. V and J calls plus clone size are reproduced from that table; the DNA served to infer D and trimming. The sample data list approximately 480,000 clones, and 87% of these were observed just once. The ten largest clones represent about 0.7% of the sample.

The CDR3 runs 15 amino acids, cysteine and phenylalanine included. Solely the CDR3 DNA is kept, with 45 bases framed from the first base. CDR1 is given as SGHVS and CDR2 as FQNEAQ, both from the germline V gene. Trimming takes 5 bases from V and 5 bases from J, and the germline ends sit 17 bases apart. About this clone: This receptor's antigen is unknown. No much larger clone is present one base from it, and per-base qualities are unavailable.

In the prospective study, participants were about 18 to 100 years old, resided in about two dozen geographic areas of the United States, and were enrolled through a virtual design. Cohort assignment in the prospective study relied on participant-reported clinical history from a screening survey and a study questionnaire. ImmuneRACE Cohort 3 recovered participants were defined by two consecutive negative NP/OP PCR tests, healthcare professional clearance, or symptom resolution. Mobile phlebotomists in the prospective study collected whole blood, serum and a nasopharyngeal or oropharyngeal swab from every participant. Participants in the prospective study had the option to provide additional blood draws and questionnaires over a 2-month period. Blood samples from the prospective study were shipped frozen or at room temperature prior to DNA extraction.

This receptor chain uses TRBV7-8 and TRBJ2-3; the D region possibly corresponds to TRBD2 (5 bases align). The clonotype originates from a woman younger than 30 who had recovered from COVID-19. The sample comprised PBMCs or T cells enriched from blood (not recorded which). In nucleotide form, the sequence is TGTGCCAGCAGCCCCCGGGGTAGCTTGGGAGATACGCAGTATTTT. Its coded protein is CASSPRGSLGDTQYF.